This TCR beta chain is drawn from a study of T cells in narcolepsy. Trimming stripped 4 bases from V and 1 base from J, with 7 bases between. Germline CDR1 is MGHDK and CDR2 is SYGVNS. The CDR3 covers 13 residues. Notes on the study in general: Autoreactive clonotypes reportedly recurred in blood of same and different patients, not controls.

Profiled with immunoSEQ multiplex PCR; TCRdb holds only in-frame clones, not every one. Seen here are tens of thousands of clones, approximately 80% observed once, and the top ten hold 3% to 4%. This clone turned up a few times. Its cognate antigen is unknown. The TCR comes from a human donor with narcolepsy. The chain employs TRBV25-1 and TRBJ1-1; D is possibly TRBD1 (5 bases). The sample comprised CD45RA- memory CD4+ T cells from PBMCs. CDR3 sequence (DNA): TGTGCCAGCAGTGGACAGTCGAACACTGAAGCTTTCTTT. Protein: CASSGQSNTEAFF. The full variable domain, with the rest looked up from reference TRBV25-1 and TRBJ1-1, is EADIYQTPRYLVIGTGKKITLECSQTMGHDKMYWYQQDPGMELHLIHYSYGVNSTEKGDLSSESTVSRIRTEHFPLTLESARPSHTSQYLCASSGQSNTEAFFGQGTRLTVV.